These T cell receptor beta chains were read from a single sample in a study of T-cell reconstitution after alpha-beta-depleted transplantation in children. Each CDR3 protein is one row after TCRdb ran MiXCR on the PCR reads. Seen here are hundreds of thousands of distinct CDR3 sequences, 11% observed once, and the top ten hold 23%. Sample: peripheral blood, taken 180 days after TCRalphabeta/CD19-depleted stem cell transplant. The receptor source for this set is a male patient between 2 and 9 years old who had a stem cell transplant for chronic granulomatous disease, so the T cells may come from the graft donor. The CDR3 runs from the conserved cysteine through the conserved F or W. Fields, in order: clone size, V gene, J gene, D gene, CDR3 DNA, CDR3 protein. D genes are given only for firm matches. Sizes are listed as once, few, many, or a class for an expanded clone.

size: many
V: TRBV20-1
J: TRBJ2-1
D: TRBD2
DNA: TGCAGTGCTAGAAACAGGGGCCTATCGACTAGCGGGACATATGAGCAGTTCTTC
CDR3: CSARNRGLSTSGTYEQFF

size: many
V: TRBV7-2
J: TRBJ2-7
D: .
DNA: TGTGCCAGCAGCGTCAACAGGGAGACCTACGAGCAGTACTTC
CDR3: CASSVNRETYEQYF

size: many
V: TRBV5-1
J: TRBJ2-3
D: .
DNA: TGCGCCAGCAGCGGCGACAGCAATACGCAGTATTTT
CDR3: CASSGDSNTQYF

size: many
V: TRBV5-1
J: TRBJ2-5
D: .
DNA: TGCGCCAGCAGCTTGATCGACCCCTTGGAGACCCAGTACTTC
CDR3: CASSLIDPLETQYF

size: many
V: TRBV27
J: TRBJ2-5
D: .
DNA: TGTGCCAGCAGTTTTTCTGGCTTGGAGACCCAGTACTTC
CDR3: CASSFSGLETQYF

size: many
V: TRBV5-6
J: TRBJ2-7
D: TRBD1
DNA: TGTGCCAGCAGCAAGGACAGGGGATACTACGAGCAGTACTTC
CDR3: CASSKDRGYYEQYF

size: many
V: TRBV12-3/TRBV12-4
J: TRBJ1-1
D: .
DNA: TGTGCCAGCAGTTCCGGGGTGCAGGGCGCCAGCGTGATTGAAGCTTTCTTT
CDR3: CASSSGVQGASVIEAFF

size: many
V: TRBV27
J: TRBJ2-3
D: .
DNA: TGTGCCAGCAGTTTTTATGGGAGGACGACAGATACGCAGTATTTT
CDR3: CASSFYGRTTDTQYF

size: many
V: TRBV6-1
J: TRBJ2-5
D: .
DNA: TGTGCCAGCAGCTCGCGCAACCCTCAAGAGACCCAGTACTTC
CDR3: CASSSRNPQETQYF

size: many
V: TRBV5-1
J: TRBJ2-7
D: TRBD2
DNA: TGCGCCAGCAGCTTCCCTCGACTAGCGGGAGTGTCCGAGCAGTACTTC
CDR3: CASSFPRLAGVSEQYF

size: many
V: TRBV7-9
J: TRBJ2-2
D: .
DNA: TGTGCCAGCAGCTTAATGGAAGCGAACACCGGGGAGCTGTTTTTT
CDR3: CASSLMEANTGELFF

size: many
V: TRBV5-1
J: TRBJ2-7
D: TRBD1
DNA: TGCGCCAGCAGTATGGGGGACAGGGGCTACGAGCAGTACTTC
CDR3: CASSMGDRGYEQYF

size: many
V: TRBV7-9
J: TRBJ2-1
D: .
DNA: TGTGCCAGCAGCCCCCCGTTTCCCTACAATGAGCAGTTCTTC
CDR3: CASSPPFPYNEQFF